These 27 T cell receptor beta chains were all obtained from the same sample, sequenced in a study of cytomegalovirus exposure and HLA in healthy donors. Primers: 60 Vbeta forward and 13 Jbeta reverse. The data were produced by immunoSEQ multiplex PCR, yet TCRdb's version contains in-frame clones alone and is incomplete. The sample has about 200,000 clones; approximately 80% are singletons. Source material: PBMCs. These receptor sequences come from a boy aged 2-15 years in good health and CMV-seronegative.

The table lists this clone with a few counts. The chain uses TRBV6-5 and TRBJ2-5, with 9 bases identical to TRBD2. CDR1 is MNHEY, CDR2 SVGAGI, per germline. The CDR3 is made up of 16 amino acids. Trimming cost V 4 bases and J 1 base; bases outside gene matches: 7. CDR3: CASSFRAGGTQETQYF. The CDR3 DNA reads TGTGCCAGCAGTTTTAGGGCGGGGGGGACCCAAGAGACCCAGTACTTC.

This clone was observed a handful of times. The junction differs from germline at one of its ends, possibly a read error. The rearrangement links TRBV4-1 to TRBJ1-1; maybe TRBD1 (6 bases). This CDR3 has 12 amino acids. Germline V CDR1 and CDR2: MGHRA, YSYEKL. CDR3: CASSQGAGASTF. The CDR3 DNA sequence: TGCGCCAGCAGCCAAGGGGCGGGGGCGTCCACCTTT.

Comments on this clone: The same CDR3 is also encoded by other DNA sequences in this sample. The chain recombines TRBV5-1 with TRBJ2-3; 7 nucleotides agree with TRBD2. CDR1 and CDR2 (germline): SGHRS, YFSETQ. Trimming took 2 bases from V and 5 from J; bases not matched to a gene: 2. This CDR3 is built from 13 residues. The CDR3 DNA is TGCGCCAGCAGCTTTGGGGGGGGAGATACGCAGTATTTT. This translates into CASSFGGGDTQYF. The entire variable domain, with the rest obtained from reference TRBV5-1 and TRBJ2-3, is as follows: KAGVTQTPRYLIKTRGQQVTLSCSPISGHRSVSWYQQTPGQGLQFLFEYFSETQRNKGNFPGRFSGRQFSNSRSEMNVSTLELGDSALYLCASSFGGGDTQYFGPGTRLTVL.

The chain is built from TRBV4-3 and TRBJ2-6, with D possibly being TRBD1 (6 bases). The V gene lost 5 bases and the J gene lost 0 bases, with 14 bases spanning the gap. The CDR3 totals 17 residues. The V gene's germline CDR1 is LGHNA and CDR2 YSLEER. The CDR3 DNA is TGCGCCAGCAGCATCAGGACAGCCGCCTCTGGGGCCAACGTCCTGACTTTC. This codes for CASSIRTAASGANVLTF.

CDR3 in amino acids: CASSGDRGLGGEQFF. CDR3 nucleotide sequence: TGTGCCAGCAGTGGGGACAGGGGCCTAGGAGGTGAGCAGTTCTTC. The chain recombines TRBV2 with TRBJ2-1; 10 bases fit TRBD1. Germline V gene data show CDR1 as SNHLY and CDR2 as FYNNEI. The CDR3 runs 15 residues. V gave up 4 bases and J gave up 9 bases; unmatched junction bases: 9.

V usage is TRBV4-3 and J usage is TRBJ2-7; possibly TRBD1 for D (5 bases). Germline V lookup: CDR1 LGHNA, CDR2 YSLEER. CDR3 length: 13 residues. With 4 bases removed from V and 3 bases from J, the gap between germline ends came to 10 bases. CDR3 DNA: TGCGCCAGCAGCCGCAGGGTAGGCTACGAGCAGTACTTC. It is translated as CASSRRVGYEQYF.

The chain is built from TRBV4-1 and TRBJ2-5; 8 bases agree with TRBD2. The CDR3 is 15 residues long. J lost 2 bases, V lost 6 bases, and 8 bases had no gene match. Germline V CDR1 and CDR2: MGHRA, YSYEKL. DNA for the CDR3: TGCGCCAGCAGTAGACTAGCGAACCCACAAGAGACCCAGTACTTC. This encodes CASSRLANPQETQYF.

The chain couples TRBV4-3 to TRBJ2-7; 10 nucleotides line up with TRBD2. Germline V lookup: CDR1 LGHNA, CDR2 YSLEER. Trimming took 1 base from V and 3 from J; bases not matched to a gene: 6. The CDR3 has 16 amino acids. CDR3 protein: CASSQAIAGGGYEQYF. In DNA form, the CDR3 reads TGCGCCAGCAGCCAAGCCATAGCGGGGGGCGGCTACGAGCAGTACTTC.

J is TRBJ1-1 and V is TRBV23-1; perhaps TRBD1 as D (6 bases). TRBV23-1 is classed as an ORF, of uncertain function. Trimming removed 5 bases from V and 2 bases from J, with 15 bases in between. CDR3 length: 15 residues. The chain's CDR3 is CASSLAGHQNTEAFF. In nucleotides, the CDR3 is TGCGCCAGCAGTTTAGCGGGACACCAAAACACTGAAGCTTTCTTT.

CDR3 nucleotide sequence: TGTGCCAGCTGCTTGACAGGGTCGGGCTATGGCTACACCTTC. It is translated as CASCLTGSGYGYTF. The chain combines TRBV28 with TRBJ1-2; 7 nucleotides agree with TRBD1. Trimming at V came to 8 bases and at J to 4 bases, leaving 10 bases not matched to a gene. From germline, CDR1 is MDHEN and CDR2 SYDVKM. The CDR3 consists of 14 residues.

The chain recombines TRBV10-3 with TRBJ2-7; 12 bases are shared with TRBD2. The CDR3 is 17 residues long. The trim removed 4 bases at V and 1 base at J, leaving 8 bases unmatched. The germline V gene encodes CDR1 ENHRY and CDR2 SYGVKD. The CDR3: CAISAQLAGGGSYEQYF. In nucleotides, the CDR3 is TGTGCCATCAGTGCCCAACTAGCGGGGGGTGGGTCCTACGAGCAGTACTTC.

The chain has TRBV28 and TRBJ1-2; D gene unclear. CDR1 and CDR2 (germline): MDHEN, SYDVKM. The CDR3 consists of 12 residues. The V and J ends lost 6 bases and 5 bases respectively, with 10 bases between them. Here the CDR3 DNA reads TGTGCCAGCAGCCCAGTTCCATATGGCTACACCTTC. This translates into CASSPVPYGYTF.

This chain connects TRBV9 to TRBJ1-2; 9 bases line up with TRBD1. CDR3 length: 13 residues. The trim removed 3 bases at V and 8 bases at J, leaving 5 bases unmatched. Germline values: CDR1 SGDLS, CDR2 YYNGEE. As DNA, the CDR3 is TGTGCCAGCAGCGAGCCCGGACAGGGGGGCTACACCTTC. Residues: CASSEPGQGGYTF.

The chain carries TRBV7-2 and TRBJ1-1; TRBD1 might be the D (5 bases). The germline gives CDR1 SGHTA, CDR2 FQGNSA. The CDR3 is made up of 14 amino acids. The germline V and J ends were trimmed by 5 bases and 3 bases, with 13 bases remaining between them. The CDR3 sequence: CASSNLGRYTEAFF. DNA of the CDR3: TGTGCCAGCAGCAACCTGGGGCGGTACACTGAAGCTTTCTTT.

The CDR3 coding sequence is TGTGCCAGTACCGGGACAGAGGATTCACCCCTCCACTTT. This gives the protein CASTGTEDSPLHF. The gene calls are TRBV19 and TRBJ1-6, with TRBD1 matching 7 bases. This CDR3 has 13 amino acids. V shed 7 bases, J shed 8 bases, and the junction held 5 bases outside the gene matches. CDR1 and CDR2 (germline): LNHDA, SQIVND (reference sequence).

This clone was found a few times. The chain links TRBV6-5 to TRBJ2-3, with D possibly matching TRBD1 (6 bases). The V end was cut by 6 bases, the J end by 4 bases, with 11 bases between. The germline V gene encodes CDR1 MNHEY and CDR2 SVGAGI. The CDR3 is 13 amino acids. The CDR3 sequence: CASREQGPDTQYF. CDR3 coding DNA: TGTGCCAGCAGAGAACAGGGACCAGATACGCAGTATTTT.

The CDR3 sequence is CASSPPPTVNEQYF. CDR3 DNA sequence: TGTGCCAGCAGCCCTCCACCGACAGTCAACGAGCAGTACTTC. This chain connects TRBV21-1 to TRBJ2-7; TRBD1 was called by the table and not checked on the DNA. TRBV21-1 is described as a pseudogene. The CDR3 is 14 amino acids.

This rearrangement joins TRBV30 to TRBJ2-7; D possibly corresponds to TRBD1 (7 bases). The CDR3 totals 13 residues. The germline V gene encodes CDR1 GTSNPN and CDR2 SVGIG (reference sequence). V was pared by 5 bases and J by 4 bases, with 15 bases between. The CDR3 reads CAWGYRGLYEQYF. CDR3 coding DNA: TGTGCCTGGGGGTACAGGGGACTGTACGAGCAGTACTTC.

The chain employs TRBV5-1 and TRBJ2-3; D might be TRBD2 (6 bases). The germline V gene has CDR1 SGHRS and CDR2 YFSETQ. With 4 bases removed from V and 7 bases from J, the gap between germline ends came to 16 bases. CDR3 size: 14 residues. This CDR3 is CASSPAPGVNTQYF. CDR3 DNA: TGCGCCAGCAGCCCAGCTCCGGGGGTTAATACGCAGTATTTT. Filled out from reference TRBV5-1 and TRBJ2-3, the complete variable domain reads KAGVTQTPRYLIKTRGQQVTLSCSPISGHRSVSWYQQTPGQGLQFLFEYFSETQRNKGNFPGRFSGRQFSNSRSEMNVSTLELGDSALYLCASSPAPGVNTQYFGPGTRLTVL.

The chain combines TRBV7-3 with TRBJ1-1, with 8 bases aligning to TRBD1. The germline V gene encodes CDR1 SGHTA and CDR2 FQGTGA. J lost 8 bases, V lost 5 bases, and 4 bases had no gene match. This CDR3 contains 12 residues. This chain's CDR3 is CASSPGTGEAFF. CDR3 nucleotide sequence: TGTGCCAGCAGCCCAGGGACAGGAGAAGCTTTCTTT.

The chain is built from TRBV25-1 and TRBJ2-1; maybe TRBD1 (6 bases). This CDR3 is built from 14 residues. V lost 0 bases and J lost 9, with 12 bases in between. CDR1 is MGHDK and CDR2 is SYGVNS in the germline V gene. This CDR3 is CASSEYKTGSEQFF. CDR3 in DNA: TGTGCCAGCAGTGAATACAAGACAGGTAGTGAGCAGTTCTTC.

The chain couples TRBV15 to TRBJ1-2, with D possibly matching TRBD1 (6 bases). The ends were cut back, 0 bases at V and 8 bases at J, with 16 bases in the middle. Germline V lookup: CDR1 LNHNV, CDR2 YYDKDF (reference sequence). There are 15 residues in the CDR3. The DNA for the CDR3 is TGTGCCACCAGCAGAGATGAAAACAGGGTGTACGGCTACACCTTC. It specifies CATSRDENRVYGYTF.

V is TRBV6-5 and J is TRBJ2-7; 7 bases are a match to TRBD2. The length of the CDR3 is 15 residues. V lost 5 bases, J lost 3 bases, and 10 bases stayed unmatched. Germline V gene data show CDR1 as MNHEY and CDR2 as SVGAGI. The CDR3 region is CASSPWGGQIYEQYF. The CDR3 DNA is TGTGCCAGCAGTCCATGGGGGGGTCAGATCTACGAGCAGTACTTC.

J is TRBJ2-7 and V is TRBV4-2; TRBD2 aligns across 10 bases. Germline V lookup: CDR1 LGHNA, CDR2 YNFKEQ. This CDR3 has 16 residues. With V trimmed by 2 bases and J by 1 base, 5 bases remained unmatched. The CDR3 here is CASSQSTAGGSYEQYF. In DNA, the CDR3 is TGTGCCAGCAGCCAATCGACAGCGGGGGGGTCCTACGAGCAGTACTTC.

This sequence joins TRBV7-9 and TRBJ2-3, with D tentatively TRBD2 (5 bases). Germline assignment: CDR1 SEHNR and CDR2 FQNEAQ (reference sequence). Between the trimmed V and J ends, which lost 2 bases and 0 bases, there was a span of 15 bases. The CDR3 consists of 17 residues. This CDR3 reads CASSLFEGRSSTDTQYF. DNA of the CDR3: TGTGCCAGCAGCTTATTCGAGGGTAGATCTAGCACAGATACGCAGTATTTT.

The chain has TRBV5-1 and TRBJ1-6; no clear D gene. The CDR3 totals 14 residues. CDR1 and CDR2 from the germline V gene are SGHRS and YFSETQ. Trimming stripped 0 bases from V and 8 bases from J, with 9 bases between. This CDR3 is CASSLGGLDSPLHF. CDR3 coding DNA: TGCGCCAGCAGCTTGGGCGGTCTTGATTCACCCCTCCACTTT.

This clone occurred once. The CDR3 DNA follows: TGTGCCAGCAGCGAGGGGGATAGCACAGATACGCAGTATTTT. Translated: CASSEGDSTDTQYF. The V and J genes are TRBV9 and TRBJ2-3; the D gene is possibly TRBD1 (6 bases). V was shortened by 3 bases and J by 0 bases, with 8 bases between the two germline ends. Germline CDR1 SGDLS, CDR2 YYNGEE. CDR3 length: 14 residues.